The 16 T cell receptor beta chains presented below share a single source sample, sequenced in a study of T-cell reconstitution after alpha-beta-depleted transplantation in children. For TCRbeta, the library was prepared with unique molecular identifiers. TCRdb ran MiXCR on the PCR reads and lists one entry per CDR3 protein. The sample lists some 150,000 distinct CDR3 sequences; 8% to 10% were seen once. Sequencing used PBMCs, mostly from graft donor cells, obtained 180 days after TCRalphabeta/CD19-depleted stem cell transplant. Receptor source: a female patient aged 2-9 years who had a stem cell transplant for congenital amegakaryocytic thrombocytopenia, so the T cells may come from the graft donor.

Comment on this clonotype: The germline gene is not matched at one end of the junction; a read error may be the cause. The chain joins TRBV19 to TRBJ2-2; D might be TRBD1 or TRBD2, each matching 5 bases. CDR3 length: 12 residues. CDR1 and CDR2 from the germline V gene are LNHDA and SQIVND (reference sequence). The CDR3 DNA is TGTGCCACCGCCCTCGTAGCCGGGGACCTGTTTTTT. Protein sequence: CATALVAGDLFF.

The chain carries TRBV19 and TRBJ2-1; 8 bases fit TRBD2. This CDR3 has 14 amino acids. V lost 8 bases to trimming and J lost 4 bases; unmatched junction nucleotides: 7. The germline V gene encodes CDR1 LNHDA and CDR2 SQIVND (reference sequence). The CDR3: CASRPSGLYNEQFF. The CDR3 nucleotides are TGTGCCAGTCGTCCTAGCGGGCTATACAATGAGCAGTTCTTC.

This clonotype appeared many times. This chain connects TRBV6-5 to TRBJ1-6; D remains ambiguous. From germline, CDR1 is MNHEY and CDR2 SVGAGI. V gave up 2 bases and J gave up 0 bases, with 8 bases separating them. This CDR3 has 16 amino acids. The CDR3 DNA is TGTGCCAGCAGTTACGGGGAGAGCTCCTATAATTCACCCCTCCACTTT. Translation gives CASSYGESSYNSPLHF.

Many counts were recorded for this clonotype. The rearrangement uses TRBV15 and TRBJ2-3; D is possibly TRBD1 or TRBD2 (5 bases each). In germline, CDR1 is LNHNV, CDR2 YYDKDF (reference sequence). The CDR3 runs 13 residues. Trimming pared 0 bases from V and 8 bases from J, leaving 9 bases between. Here the CDR3 reads CATSRDPGTTQYF. The CDR3 coding sequence is TGTGCCACCAGCAGAGATCCAGGGACTACGCAGTATTTT.

In this sample, this clonotype turned up many times. This chain uses TRBV12-3 or TRBV12-4 with TRBJ2-7; TRBD1 matches 9 bases. The CDR3 extends over 14 amino acids. The V gene end was trimmed by 5 bases and the J gene end by 5 bases; junction bases not matched to a gene: 7. This CDR3 is CASSKDRGIHEQYF. The DNA of the CDR3 is TGTGCCAGCAGTAAGGACAGGGGCATCCACGAGCAGTACTTC.

This clonotype was recorded many times. This sequence joins TRBV6-1 and TRBJ1-1; D remains ambiguous. The CDR3 extends over 14 amino acids. The germline V gene has CDR1 MNHNS and CDR2 SASEGT. V lost 7 bases, J lost 0 bases, and 12 bases lay in between. CDR3 DNA: TGTGCCAGCACCCCCGACTCCATGAACACTGAAGCTTTCTTT. Translating gives CASTPDSMNTEAFF.

This clonotype occurred a few times. The rearrangement joins TRBV5-7 to TRBJ1-2; D is undetermined. TRBV5-7 is flagged as an ORF with uncertain function. CDR3 size: 13 residues. Trimming removed 0 bases from V and 4 bases from J, with 7 bases in between. The CDR3 bases are TGTGCCAGCAGCTTGGCCTGGGTCTATGGCTACACCTTC. Residues: CASSLAWVYGYTF.

As concerns this clonotype: Relative to the germline gene, one junction end is altered; a read error may explain this. The chain combines TRBV3-1 with TRBJ2-1; TRBD2 aligns across 7 bases. The CDR3 has 17 amino acids. Germline CDR1 reads LGHDT; CDR2 reads YNNKEL (reference sequence). The CDR3 loop is CACSPKGGRWEDNEQFF. Written as DNA, the CDR3 is TGTGCCTGCAGCCCCAAGGGAGGGAGGTGGGAGGATAATGAGCAGTTCTTC.

This clonotype was detected many times. This chain uses TRBV5-8 with TRBJ1-2; possibly TRBD1 for D (6 bases). The V end was cut by 4 bases, the J end by 4 bases, with 11 bases between. The CDR3 runs 13 residues. Germline V CDR1 and CDR2: SGHTS, YDEGEE. CDR3: CASSPRGVYGYTF. The CDR3 region has the DNA TGTGCCAGCAGCCCAAGGGGGGTCTATGGCTACACCTTC.

The V and J genes are TRBV30 and TRBJ2-3, with 10 nucleotides matching TRBD2. This CDR3 has 16 amino acids. V was pared by 1 base and J by 1 base, with 5 bases of the junction left unmatched. Germline V gene sequence: CDR1 GTSNPN, CDR2 SVGIG (reference sequence). The DNA for the CDR3 is TGTGCCTGGAGTGCCAAAGCGGGGGGGGGCACAGATACGCAGTATTTT. Amino acids: CAWSAKAGGGTDTQYF.

This clonotype was recorded at least ten times. The chain links TRBV20-1 to TRBJ1-1; D gene ambiguous. The CDR3 is 11 amino acids. Germline V gives CDR1 DFQATT, CDR2 SNEGSKA (reference sequence). Between the trimmed V and J ends, which lost 0 bases and 5 bases, there was a span of 4 bases. This chain's CDR3 is CSARDQTEAFF. DNA for the CDR3: TGCAGTGCTAGAGATCAAACTGAAGCTTTCTTT.

In this sample, this clonotype turned up many times. The V call is TRBV7-9, the J call TRBJ2-5; 11 nucleotides match TRBD1. After removal of 5 bases from V and 3 bases from J, the junction contained 5 bases not matched to a gene. Per germline, CDR1 SEHNR and CDR2 FQNEAQ (reference sequence). The CDR3 covers 15 residues. The CDR3: CASSLGQGAKETQYF. The DNA for the CDR3 is TGTGCCAGCAGCCTCGGACAGGGGGCAAAAGAGACCCAGTACTTC.

This clonotype was seen ten or more times. The chain has TRBV18 and TRBJ1-1, with 7 bases lining up with TRBD1. The CDR3 totals 13 residues. The V and J ends lost 3 bases and 7 bases, in that order; junction bases with no gene match: 5. CDR1 KGHSH and CDR2 LQKENI come from the germline V gene. CDR3 coding DNA: TGTGCCAGCTCACCTCTAGACAGGGATGAAGCTTTCTTT. Translating gives CASSPLDRDEAFF.

The rearrangement links TRBV7-6 to TRBJ2-7; 9 bases are shared with TRBD2. The germline V gene has CDR1 SGHVS and CDR2 FNYEAQ. V trimming: 0 bases; J trimming: 4 bases; junction bases outside the gene matches: 10. CDR3 length: 17 residues. This CDR3 is CASSLATGTSGRYEQYF. The CDR3 DNA sequence: TGTGCCAGCAGCTTAGCTACAGGGACCAGCGGGAGGTACGAGCAGTACTTC.

This clonotype has at least ten counts. This chain links TRBV2 with TRBJ2-7, with D unresolved. Germline-derived CDR1 and CDR2 are SNHLY and FYNNEI. The CDR3 is made up of 14 amino acids. V lost 2 bases and J 7 bases, leaving 15 bases between the germline ends. The CDR3 region has the DNA TGTGCCAGCAGTGAAAATATGGCCGGTATGGAGCAGTACTTC. Amino acids: CASSENMAGMEQYF.

The table lists this clonotype with many counts. The J gene is TRBJ1-5, the V gene TRBV10-3; D is undetermined. The CDR3 is made up of 14 amino acids. Germline assignment: CDR1 ENHRY and CDR2 SYGVKD. The V gene lost 0 bases and the J gene lost 5 bases, with 8 bases spanning the gap. Here the CDR3 reads CAISESSDYQPQHF. The CDR3 bases are TGTGCCATCAGTGAGTCGTCAGATTATCAGCCCCAGCATTTT.